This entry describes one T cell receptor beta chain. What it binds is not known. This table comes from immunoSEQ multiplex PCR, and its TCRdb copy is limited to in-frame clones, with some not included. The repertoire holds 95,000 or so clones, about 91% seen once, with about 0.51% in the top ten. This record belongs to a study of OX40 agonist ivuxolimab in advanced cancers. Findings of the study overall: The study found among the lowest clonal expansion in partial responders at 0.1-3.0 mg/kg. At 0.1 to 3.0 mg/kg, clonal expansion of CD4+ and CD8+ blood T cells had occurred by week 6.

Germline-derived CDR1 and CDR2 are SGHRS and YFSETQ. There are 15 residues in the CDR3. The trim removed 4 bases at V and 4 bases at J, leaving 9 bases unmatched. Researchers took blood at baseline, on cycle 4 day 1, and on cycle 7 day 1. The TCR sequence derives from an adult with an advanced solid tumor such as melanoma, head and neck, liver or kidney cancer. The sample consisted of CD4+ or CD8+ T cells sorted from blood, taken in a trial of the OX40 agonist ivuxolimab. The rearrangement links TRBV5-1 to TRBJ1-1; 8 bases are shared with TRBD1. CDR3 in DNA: TGCGCCAGCAGCGTGACAGGGGTAGGGAGCACTGAAGCTTTCTTT. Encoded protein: CASSVTGVGSTEAFF.